This passage covers 10 T cell receptor beta chains from one sample sequenced in a study of blood T cell repertoires in COVID-19. The protocol was immunoSEQ multiplex PCR, while the TCRdb copy is restricted to in-frame clones and leaves out a portion. The data contain about 410,000 clones, 86% of them singletons. Sequenced sample: peripheral blood. Every receptor here comes from a woman in her 30s with active or convalescent COVID-19.

The count of this clone is one. The rearrangement links TRBV14 to TRBJ2-7, with D possibly matching TRBD1 (6 bases). The germline gives CDR1 SGHDN, CDR2 FVKESK. The V end lost 1 base, the J end lost 5 bases, and 18 bases lay between the germline ends. The CDR3 is 16 amino acids. The CDR3 DNA reads as TGTGCCAGCAGCCAAGGGGGATGGGGCCAGGGGCACGAGCAGTACTTC. Residues: CASSQGGWGQGHEQYF.

This clone occurred a few times. DNA of the CDR3: TGCAGCGGGGGACAGTCAGGGACTGAAGCTTTCTTT. This gives the protein CSGGQSGTEAFF. The chain uses TRBV29-1 and TRBJ1-1, with 7 bases that match TRBD1. Trimming took 7 bases from V and 5 from J; bases not matched to a gene: 7. From germline, CDR1 is SQVTM and CDR2 ANQGSEA. The CDR3 has 12 residues.

V is TRBV6-5 and J is TRBJ1-2; 8 nucleotides align to TRBD1. The CDR3 is 13 amino acids. V shed 8 bases, J shed 5 bases, and the junction held 7 bases outside the gene matches. Looked up from germline, CDR1 is MNHEY and CDR2 is SVGAGI. CDR3 residues: CASETTGVYGYTF. The CDR3 DNA follows: TGTGCCAGCGAGACGACAGGGGTATATGGCTACACCTTC.

The rearrangement uses TRBV7-9 and TRBJ2-1; 7 nucleotides match TRBD2. This CDR3 region has 12 residues. Germline V gene lookup returns CDR1 SEHNR and CDR2 FQNEAQ (reference sequence). V shed 5 bases, J shed 9 bases, and the junction held 4 bases outside the gene matches. The CDR3 is CASSGLGTEQFF. As DNA, the CDR3 is TGTGCCAGCAGCGGACTAGGTACTGAGCAGTTCTTC. The full variable domain, with the rest looked up from reference TRBV7-9 and TRBJ2-1, is DTGVSQNPRHKITKRGQNVTFRCDPISEHNRLYWYRQTLGQGPEFLTYFQNEAQLEKSRLLSDRFSAERPKGSFSTLEIQRTEQGDSAMYLCASSGLGTEQFFGPGTRLTVL.

The V call is TRBV4-2, the J call TRBJ2-7; the match to TRBD2 covers 11 bases. Losses at the gene ends were 1 base for V and 0 bases for J; bases not matched to a gene: 14. CDR1 is LGHNA, CDR2 YNFKEQ, per germline. This CDR3 is built from 20 residues. The CDR3 DNA is TGTGCCAGCAGCCAAGCTTTTTCGTCCCCTAGCGGGAGGAGCTCCTACGAGCAGTACTTC. This encodes CASSQAFSSPSGRSSYEQYF.

The chain couples TRBV19 to TRBJ1-5; D remains ambiguous. The germline CDR1 and CDR2 sequences are LNHDA and SQIVND (reference sequence). The CDR3 length is 14 residues. V was clipped by 10 bases and J by 2 bases, with 15 bases between them. The CDR3 loop is CATTSGRGNQPQHF. The CDR3 bases are TGTGCCACCACCAGCGGACGAGGCAATCAGCCCCAGCATTTT.

The V and J genes are TRBV6-2 or TRBV6-3 and TRBJ1-2, with D possibly matching TRBD1 (6 bases). Germline CDR1 MNHEY, CDR2 SVGEGT. The CDR3 spans 15 residues. Deletions cut 0 bases from V and 5 bases from J, with 13 bases between. CDR3 in DNA: TGTGCCAGCAGTTACTCAACAGGGTGGAATTATGGCTACACCTTC. Translated: CASSYSTGWNYGYTF.

This chain connects TRBV11-2 to TRBJ1-2; weak D call: TRBD1 (5 bases). CDR1 and CDR2 from the germline V gene are SGHAT and FQNNGV. CDR3 length: 14 amino acids. Deletions cut 0 bases from V and 5 bases from J, with 10 bases between. In nucleotides, the CDR3 is TGTGCCAGCAGCTTAGACAGGGAGGTATATGGCTACACCTTC. It is translated as CASSLDREVYGYTF.

This chain links TRBV13 with TRBJ2-3; 11 nucleotides agree with TRBD2. Germline assignment: CDR1 PRHDT and CDR2 FYEKMQ (reference sequence). The CDR3 is made up of 14 amino acids. J lost 4 bases, V lost 8 bases, and 5 bases had no gene match. This chain's CDR3 is CASCRGLAADTQYF. The CDR3 DNA follows: TGTGCCAGCTGTCGGGGACTAGCGGCAGATACGCAGTATTTT.

V usage is TRBV2 and J usage is TRBJ2-5; 8 positions agree with TRBD2. Trimming took 3 bases from V and 3 from J; bases not matched to a gene: 9. CDR1 and CDR2 (germline): SNHLY, FYNNEI. The CDR3 has 16 residues. CDR3 in amino acids: CASSDIYRGGKETQYF. In DNA, the CDR3 is TGTGCCAGCAGTGACATTTACCGGGGGGGCAAAGAGACCCAGTACTTC.